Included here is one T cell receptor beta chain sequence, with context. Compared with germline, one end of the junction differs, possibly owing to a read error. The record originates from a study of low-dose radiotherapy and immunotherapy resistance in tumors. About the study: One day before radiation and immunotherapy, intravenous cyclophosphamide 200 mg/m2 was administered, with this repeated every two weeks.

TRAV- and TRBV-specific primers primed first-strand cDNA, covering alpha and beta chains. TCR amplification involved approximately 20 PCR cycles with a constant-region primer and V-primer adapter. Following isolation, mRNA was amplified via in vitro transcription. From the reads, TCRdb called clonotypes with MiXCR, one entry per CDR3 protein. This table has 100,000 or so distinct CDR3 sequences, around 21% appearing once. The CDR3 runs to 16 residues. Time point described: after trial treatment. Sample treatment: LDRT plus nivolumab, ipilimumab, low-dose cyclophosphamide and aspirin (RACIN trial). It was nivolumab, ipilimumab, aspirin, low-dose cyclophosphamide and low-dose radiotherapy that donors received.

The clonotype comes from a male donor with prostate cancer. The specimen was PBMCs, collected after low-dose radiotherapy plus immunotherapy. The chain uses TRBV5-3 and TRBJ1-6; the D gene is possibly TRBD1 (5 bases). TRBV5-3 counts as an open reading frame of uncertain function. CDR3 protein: CASSLYGGGNNSPLHF. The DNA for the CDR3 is TGTGCCAGCAGCTTGTACGGGGGGGGGAATAATTCACCCCTCCACTTT.